The 20 T cell receptor beta chains below were found in one sample sequenced in a study of T cells in Graves' hyperthyroidism and ophthalmopathy (dated by TCRdb to between 2018 and 2021). The library was generated by multiplex PCR. Sequencing used an Illumina HiSeq 2000. Amplification of TCR beta CDR3 regions was carried out from RNA transcripts. A first-round RT-PCR of the TCR CDR3 used the HTBI primer set with the Qiagen OneStep RT-PCR kit. TCRdb itself trimmed the public reads at Q25 with fastp, ran MiXCR and retained productive beta chains. Rows are combined by CDR3 protein, so each entry shows the most common genes and DNA. For this sample the table gives around 530,000 distinct CDR3 sequences, of which more than 15% were detected only once. The top ten constitute about 16% of the sample. Sequenced sample: blood. Receptors were obtained from a woman aged 18 to 35 with Graves' ophthalmopathy.

This chain joins TRBV12-3 or TRBV12-4 and TRBJ2-2, with D tentatively TRBD2 (6 bases). Trimming cost V 7 bases and J 3 bases, with 12 bases left between them. The CDR3 spans 14 residues. The CDR3 region is CASIRDLYTGELFF. CDR3 DNA sequence: TGTGCCAGCATCCGGGACTTGTACACCGGGGAGCTGTTTTTT.

The chain joins TRBV15 to TRBJ2-1; the D is unclear. The V end was cut by 1 base, the J end by 1 base, with 11 bases between. Germline V gene data show CDR1 as LNHNV and CDR2 as YYDKDF (reference sequence). This CDR3 is built from 16 residues. The CDR3: CATSRGRDGSYNEQFF. The CDR3 DNA sequence: TGTGCCACCAGCAGAGGTAGGGATGGGTCCTACAATGAGCAGTTCTTC.

The rearrangement joins TRBV19 to TRBJ2-1, with 10 bases lining up with TRBD2. This CDR3 contains 15 residues. Germline trimming cut 6 bases from V and 7 bases from J; bases unmatched to any gene: 9. Germline V gene sequence: CDR1 LNHDA, CDR2 SQIVND (reference sequence). CDR3 nucleotide sequence: TGTGCCAGTAGGAGTTTAGCGGGAGGTGATAATGAGCAGTTCTTC. Translating it yields CASRSLAGGDNEQFF. Looking up the rest from reference TRBV19 and TRBJ2-1 gives the full variable domain: DGGITQSPKYLFRKEGQNVTLSCEQNLNHDAMYWYRQDPGQGLRLIYYSQIVNDFQKGDIAEGYSVSREKKESFPLTVTSAQKNPTAFYLCASRSLAGGDNEQFFGPGTRLTVL.

This clonotype was found many times. V usage is TRBV20-1 and J usage is TRBJ1-5, with D perhaps TRBD1 (6 bases). The germline V gene has CDR1 DFQATT and CDR2 SNEGSKA (reference sequence). The CDR3 totals 14 residues. V was trimmed by 2 bases and J by 1 base, leaving 9 bases between them. The CDR3 DNA reads as TGCAGTGCTAGAAACAGGGCCAGCAATCAGCCCCAGCATTTT. Translation: CSARNRASNQPQHF.

This clonotype was seen repeatedly, ten times or more. This rearrangement joins TRBV5-1 to TRBJ2-7; D remains unclear. Trimming cost V 3 bases and J 1 base, with 20 bases left between them. The CDR3 contains 17 residues. Germline V CDR1 and CDR2: SGHRS, YFSETQ. The CDR3 nucleotides read TGCGCCAGCAGCTCAGCCCCCCCAGGCAGTTTATCCTACGAGCAGTACTTC. As protein: CASSSAPPGSLSYEQYF.

This clonotype showed up just a few times. This chain connects TRBV3-1 to TRBJ2-5; TRBD1 agrees at 8 bases. The germline CDR1 and CDR2 sequences are LGHDT and YNNKEL (reference sequence). The V gene end was trimmed by 5 bases and the J gene end by 3 bases; junction bases not matched to a gene: 5. This CDR3 region has 14 residues. The CDR3 DNA is TGTGCCAGCAGCTATGGACAGGGAGAAGAGACCCAGTACTTC. Protein product: CASSYGQGEETQYF.

This clonotype has ten or more counts. The chain couples TRBV30 to TRBJ2-7; 9 bases line up with TRBD1. This CDR3 spans 16 amino acids. CDR1 GTSNPN and CDR2 SVGIG come from the germline V gene (reference sequence). Trimming at V came to 6 bases and at J to 0 bases, leaving 12 bases not matched to a gene. The CDR3 here is CACPGVGTGSSYEQYF. The CDR3 DNA reads TGTGCCTGCCCGGGGGTGGGGACAGGGAGCTCCTACGAGCAGTACTTC.

This clonotype was counted between two and nine times. This chain links TRBV6-2 or TRBV6-3 with TRBJ2-1; D is possibly TRBD1 or TRBD2 (5 bases each). This CDR3 is built from 16 residues. V dropped 0 bases and J dropped 1 base, with 10 bases sitting between them. Germline loops: CDR1 MNHEY, CDR2 SVGEGT. This chain's CDR3 is CASSYSMGPSYNEQFF. The CDR3 region has the DNA TGTGCCAGCAGTTACTCGATGGGACCGTCCTACAATGAGCAGTTCTTC.

This clonotype occurred many times. The chain has TRBV3-1 and TRBJ1-5; D call uncertain. CDR1 and CDR2 from the germline V gene are LGHDT and YNNKEL (reference sequence). The V end lost 1 base, the J end lost 3 bases, and 4 bases lay between the germline ends. There are 13 residues in the CDR3. The CDR3 DNA reads as TGTGCCAGCAGCCAAGGGGTCAATCAGCCCCAGCATTTT. This gives the protein CASSQGVNQPQHF.

This clonotype was detected a few times. The chain joins TRBV12-3 or TRBV12-4 to TRBJ2-3, with D hard to call. V was cut by 3 bases and J by 0 bases, with 10 bases left in between. This CDR3 has 15 residues. CDR3 sequence reads: CASSLVSPSTDTQYF. CDR3 nucleotide sequence: TGTGCCAGCAGTTTGGTCAGCCCTAGCACAGATACGCAGTATTTT.

Notes on this clonotype: A junction end diverges from the germline sequence, so it may reflect a read error. V and J are TRBV7-9 and TRBJ2-7, with TRBD1 as a possible D gene (5 bases). This CDR3 is 13 amino acids long. CDR1 is SEHNR, CDR2 FQNEAQ, per germline (reference sequence). CDR3 loop: CASSQDAGNEQYF. In DNA form, the CDR3 reads TGCGCCAGCAGCCAAGATGCAGGGAACGAGCAGTACTTC.

This clonotype occurred many times. The chain joins TRBV7-9 to TRBJ2-1; perhaps TRBD2 as D (5 bases). V lost 5 bases and J 7 bases, leaving 15 bases between the germline ends. This CDR3 contains 14 residues. Germline CDR1 SEHNR, CDR2 FQNEAQ (reference sequence). The CDR3 spells CASSPSDRRNEQFF. The CDR3 nucleotides read TGTGCCAGCAGCCCCTCGGACCGGAGGAATGAGCAGTTCTTC. The full variable domain, completed using reference TRBV7-9 and TRBJ2-1, is DTGVSQNPRHKITKRGQNVTFRCDPISEHNRLYWYRQTLGQGPEFLTYFQNEAQLEKSRLLSDRFSAERPKGSFSTLEIQRTEQGDSAMYLCASSPSDRRNEQFFGPGTRLTVL.

V and J are TRBV4-2 and TRBJ1-2, with TRBD1 matching over 7 bases. Per the germline V gene, CDR1 is LGHNA and CDR2 is YNFKEQ. The trim removed 0 bases at V and 4 bases at J, leaving 8 bases unmatched. The CDR3 covers 16 residues. CDR3 amino acids: CASSQETTGLSYGYTF. The CDR3 bases are TGTGCCAGCAGCCAAGAAACGACAGGGTTGAGCTATGGCTACACCTTC.

In its sample, this clonotype was seen a few times. This chain connects TRBV11-2 to TRBJ2-2; tentatively, D is TRBD2 (7 bases). The V gene lost 5 bases and the J gene lost 3 bases, with 16 bases spanning the gap. From germline, CDR1 is SGHAT and CDR2 FQNNGV. CDR3 length: 16 amino acids. This chain's CDR3 is CASSQFGGRYTGELFF. The CDR3, as DNA: TGTGCCAGCAGCCAATTCGGGGGGCGCTACACCGGGGAGCTGTTTTTT.

This clonotype was recorded at least ten times. V is TRBV5-1 and J is TRBJ2-1; TRBD2 agrees at 12 bases. V trimming: 5 bases; J trimming: 3 bases; junction bases outside the gene matches: 6. Germline V gene data show CDR1 as SGHRS and CDR2 as YFSETQ. This CDR3 has 16 amino acids. The CDR3 reads CASRRTSGELYNEQFF. CDR3 sequence (DNA): TGCGCCAGCAGAAGGACTAGCGGGGAGCTCTACAATGAGCAGTTCTTC.

In its sample, this clonotype was seen many times. The chain combines TRBV7-2 with TRBJ2-3; 7 nucleotides align to TRBD1. Losses at the gene ends were 5 bases for V and 1 base for J; bases not matched to a gene: 9. This CDR3 is built from 16 residues. Germline values: CDR1 SGHTA, CDR2 FQGNSA. The CDR3 protein is CASSTRTGVGTDTQYF. CDR3 DNA sequence: TGTGCCAGCAGCACCCGCACAGGGGTGGGCACAGATACGCAGTATTTT.

This clonotype was counted many times. V gene TRBV28 combines with J gene TRBJ2-7, with 10 positions matching TRBD1. Germline CDR1 is MDHEN and CDR2 is SYDVKM. Trimming removed 9 bases from V and 2 bases from J; junction bases left unmatched: 7. CDR3 length: 14 amino acids. The CDR3 here is CASRKDRGPYEQYF. In DNA, the CDR3 is TGTGCCAGTAGAAAAGACAGGGGGCCCTACGAGCAGTACTTC.

This clonotype was recorded many times. V is TRBV20-1 and J is TRBJ1-1; 9 nucleotides align to TRBD1. Looked up from germline, CDR1 is DFQATT and CDR2 is SNEGSKA (reference sequence). The CDR3 sequence is 14 residues long. J gave up 2 bases and V 6 bases, and 7 bases lay outside the gene matches. The CDR3 nucleotides read TGCAGTGCCGACCCGGGACAGGGTAACACTGAAGCTTTCTTT. It yields the protein CSADPGQGNTEAFF.

Ten or more counts support this clonotype. V gene TRBV20-1 combines with J gene TRBJ2-3; 8 bases are shared with TRBD2. After removal of 3 bases from V and 2 bases from J, the junction contained 10 bases not matched to a gene. The germline V gene encodes CDR1 DFQATT and CDR2 SNEGSKA (reference sequence). The CDR3 spans 16 residues. The chain's CDR3 is CSASLLGAGDTDTQYF. CDR3 in DNA: TGCAGTGCTAGTCTTCTTGGAGCGGGGGACACAGATACGCAGTATTTT.

This sequence joins TRBV6-1 and TRBJ2-2; no reliable D call. Deletions cut 11 bases from V and 0 bases from J, with 7 bases between. Germline CDR1 MNHNS, CDR2 SASEGT. The CDR3 covers 12 residues. The chain's CDR3 is CAGNTNTGELFF. The CDR3, as DNA: TGTGCCGGTAACACGAACACCGGGGAGCTGTTTTTT.